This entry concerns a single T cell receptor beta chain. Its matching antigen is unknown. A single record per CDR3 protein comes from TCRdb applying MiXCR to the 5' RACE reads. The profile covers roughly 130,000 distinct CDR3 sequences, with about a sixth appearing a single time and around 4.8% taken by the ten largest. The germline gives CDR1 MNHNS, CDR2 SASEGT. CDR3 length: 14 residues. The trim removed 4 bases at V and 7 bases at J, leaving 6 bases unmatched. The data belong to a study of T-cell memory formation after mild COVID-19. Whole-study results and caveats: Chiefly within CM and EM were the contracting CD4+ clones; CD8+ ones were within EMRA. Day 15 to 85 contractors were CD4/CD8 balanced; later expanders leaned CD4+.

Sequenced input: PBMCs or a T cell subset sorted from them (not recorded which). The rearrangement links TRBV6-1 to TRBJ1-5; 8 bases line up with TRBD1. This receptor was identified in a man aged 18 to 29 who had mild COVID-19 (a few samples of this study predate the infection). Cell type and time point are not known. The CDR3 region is CASSGSGTGQPQHF. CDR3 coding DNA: TGTGCCAGCAGTGGCAGCGGGACAGGCCAGCCCCAGCATTTT.